This T cell receptor (beta chain) originates from a study of regulatory T cells in long-lasting Graves disease. Overall study findings and caveats: Persistent disease favored TRBV28, TRBJ1-2 and TRBJ2-5. Patients whose Graves' disease persisted exhibited lower TCR diversity than those newly diagnosed.

Arm-PCR with iRepertoire HTBI primers amplified the CDR3 regions for these TCR beta libraries. TCRdb re-called the multiplex PCR reads through MiXCR, storing one row per CDR3 protein. The sample lists approximately 440,000 distinct CDR3 sequences, under 20% occurring once. V was trimmed by 5 bases and J by 1 base, leaving 15 bases between them. This CDR3 has 15 amino acids. Germline V CDR1 and CDR2: MDHEN, SYDVKM. This clonotype was found many times. Its antigen is as yet unknown. Time point noted: newly diagnosed GD, antithyroid drugs for less than 3 months. RNA isolated from PBMCs was used to make the TCR library. This sample also appeared in a second study, on T cells in Graves' hyperthyroidism and ophthalmopathy. That paper notes: Together with thyroid ultrasound, orbital computed tomography, serum thyroxine and TRAb, clinical symptoms were used for diagnoses. From stable hyperthyroidism, ophthalmopathy was separated by a 13 V-J model.

The origin of this receptor is a man aged 40-55 years with Graves disease. The input for sequencing was peripheral blood mononuclear cells (PBMCs), taken at new diagnosis, from a patient treated with antithyroid drugs. This chain links TRBV28 with TRBJ2-7; TRBD1 is a possible D gene (5 bases). CDR3 DNA: TGTGCCAGCAGTCCCACCCACAGGTATTCCTACGAGCAGTACTTC. This gives the protein CASSPTHRYSYEQYF. Full variable domain (missing parts from reference TRBV28 and TRBJ2-7): DVKVTQSSRYLVKRTGEKVFLECVQDMDHENMFWYRQDPGLGLRLIYFSYDVKMKEKGDIPEGYSVSREKKERFSLILESASTNQTSMYLCASSPTHRYSYEQYFGPGTRLTVT.